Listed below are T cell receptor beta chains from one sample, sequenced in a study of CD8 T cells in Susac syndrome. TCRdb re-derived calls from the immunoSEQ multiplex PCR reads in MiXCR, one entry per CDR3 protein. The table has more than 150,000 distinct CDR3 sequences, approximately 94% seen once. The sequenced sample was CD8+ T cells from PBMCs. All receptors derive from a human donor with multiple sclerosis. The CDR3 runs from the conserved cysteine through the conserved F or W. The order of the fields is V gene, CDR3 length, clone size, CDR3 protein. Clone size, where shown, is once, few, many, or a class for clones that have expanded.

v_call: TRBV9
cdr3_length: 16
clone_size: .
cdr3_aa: CASSVQGGSGYNEQFF

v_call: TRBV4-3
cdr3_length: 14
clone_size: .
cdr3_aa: CASSQDRQAGELFF

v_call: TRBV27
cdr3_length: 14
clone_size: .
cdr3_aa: CASSLSRGREPQHF

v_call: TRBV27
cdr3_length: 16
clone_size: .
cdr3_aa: CASSASSGGLGETQYF

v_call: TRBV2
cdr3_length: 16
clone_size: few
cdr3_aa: CASSDRGYRSSYEQYF

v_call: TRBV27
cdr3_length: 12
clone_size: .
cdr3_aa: CASSSGLYGYTF

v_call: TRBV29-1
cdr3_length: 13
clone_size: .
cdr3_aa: CSVVGGHTDTQYF

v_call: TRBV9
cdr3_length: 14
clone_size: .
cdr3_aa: CASSPPSGNSPLHF

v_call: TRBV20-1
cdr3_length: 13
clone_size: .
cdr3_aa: CSASDGSSYEQYF

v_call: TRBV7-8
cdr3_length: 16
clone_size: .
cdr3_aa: CASSARLAGLMNEQFF

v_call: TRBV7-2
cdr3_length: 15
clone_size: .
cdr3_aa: CASSYLTGGLHGYTF

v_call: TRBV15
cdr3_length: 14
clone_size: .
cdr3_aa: CATSRDRRAGELFF

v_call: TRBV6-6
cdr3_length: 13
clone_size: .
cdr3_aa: CASSYSAGYGYTF

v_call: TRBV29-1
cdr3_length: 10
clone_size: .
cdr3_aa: CSATNEKLFF

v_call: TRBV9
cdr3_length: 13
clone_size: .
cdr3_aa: CASSPGGSYGYTF

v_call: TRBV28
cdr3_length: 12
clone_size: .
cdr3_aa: CASSGGSYEQYF

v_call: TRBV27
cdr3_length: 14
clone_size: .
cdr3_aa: CASREGIGNTEAFF

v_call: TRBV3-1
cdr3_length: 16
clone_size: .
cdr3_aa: CASSHGRGTVSYEQYF

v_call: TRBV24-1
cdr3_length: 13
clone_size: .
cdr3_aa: CATRGGNTGELFF

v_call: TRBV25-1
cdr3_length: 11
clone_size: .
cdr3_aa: CASSGGGSIYF

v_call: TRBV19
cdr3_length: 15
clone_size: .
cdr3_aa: CASTLRGEAQETQYF

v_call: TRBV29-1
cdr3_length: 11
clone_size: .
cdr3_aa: CSVRSYNEQFF

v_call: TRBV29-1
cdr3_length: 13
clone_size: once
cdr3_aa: CSVEGTPAGEQFF

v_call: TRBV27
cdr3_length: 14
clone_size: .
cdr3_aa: CASSLSTQFYGYTF

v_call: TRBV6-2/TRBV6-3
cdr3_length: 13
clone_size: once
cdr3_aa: CASTADGRETQYF

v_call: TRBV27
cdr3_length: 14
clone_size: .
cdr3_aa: CASSLSKYQETQYF

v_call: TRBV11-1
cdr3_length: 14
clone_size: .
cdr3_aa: CASSPTGPNSPLHF

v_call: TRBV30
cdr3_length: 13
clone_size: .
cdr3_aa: CAWRDRGLYEQYF

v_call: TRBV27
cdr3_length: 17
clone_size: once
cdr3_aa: CASSTSSGGSGANVLTF

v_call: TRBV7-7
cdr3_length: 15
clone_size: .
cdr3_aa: CASSRTSGRTDTQYF

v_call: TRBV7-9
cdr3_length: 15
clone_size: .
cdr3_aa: CASSYPTGMNTEAFF

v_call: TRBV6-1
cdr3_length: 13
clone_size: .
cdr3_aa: CASALPSTYEQYF

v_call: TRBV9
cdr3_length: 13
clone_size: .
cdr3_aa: CASSFRGKETQYF

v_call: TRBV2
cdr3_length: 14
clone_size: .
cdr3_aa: CASSGGRRTGELFF

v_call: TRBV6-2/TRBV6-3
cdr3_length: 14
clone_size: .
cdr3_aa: CASSYSSEMVEQFF

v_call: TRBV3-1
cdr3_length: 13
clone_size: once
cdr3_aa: CASSAGPPEKLFF

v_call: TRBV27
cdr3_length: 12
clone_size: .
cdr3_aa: CASSWQGREQYF

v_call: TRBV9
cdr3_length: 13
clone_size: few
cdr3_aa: CASSDSGANVLTF

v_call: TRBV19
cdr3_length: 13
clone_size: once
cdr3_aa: CASTNFRGNEQFF

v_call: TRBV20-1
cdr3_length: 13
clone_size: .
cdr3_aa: CSARPTGPNEQFF

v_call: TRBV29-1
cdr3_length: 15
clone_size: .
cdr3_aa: CSVDTPGQRSYGYTF

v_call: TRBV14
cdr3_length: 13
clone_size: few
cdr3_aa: CASSQVAGETQYF

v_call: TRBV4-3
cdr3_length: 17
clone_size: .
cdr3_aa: CASSLPHRQCFTDTQYF

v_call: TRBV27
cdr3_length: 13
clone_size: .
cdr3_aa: CASSFGGSYEQYF

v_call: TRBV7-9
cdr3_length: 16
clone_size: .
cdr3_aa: CASTTLVAVSYNEQFF

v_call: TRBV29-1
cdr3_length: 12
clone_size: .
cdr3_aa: CSAHRASGGYTF

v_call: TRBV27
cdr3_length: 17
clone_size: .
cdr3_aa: CASTTISSIPNTGELFF

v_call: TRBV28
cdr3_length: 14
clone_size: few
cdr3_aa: CASSLAGGLETQYF